The rows below give T cell receptor beta chains drawn from one sample of a study of long-term antiretroviral therapy in people with HIV. Assay: immunoSEQ multiplex PCR; the TCRdb copy retains only in-frame clones and omits some. The sample records fewer than 30,000 clones, 70% to 90% being singletons. This sample comprised unsorted PBMCs, obtained 0.8 years after starting antiretroviral therapy. The source is a woman aged 25 to 39 with HIV. Both conserved end residues are part of each CDR3. The order of the fields is V gene, CDR3 length, CDR3 protein.

TRBV5-6	14	CASSWDRGLGGYTF
TRBV7-8	15	CASSWTDATNEKLFF
TRBV4-1	12	CASSQDQGQAFF
TRBV7-8	16	CASSLALRGGDEKLFF
TRBV5-1	18	CASSGRDRGIYGANVLTF
TRBV5-6	16	CASSDSSGGPGDEQFF
TRBV6-5	13	CASSFNRAYGYTF
TRBV2	14	CASSETGFNEKLFF
TRBV5-6	14	CASSIVPGNYGYTF
TRBV30	13	CAWIMGMNTEAFF
TRBV18	14	CASSPPRQFTEAFF
TRBV6-5	15	CASKRGAHSGNTIYF
TRBV4-1	15	CASSQPGYSGNTIYF
TRBV6-5	13	CASTLPGGEEQFF
TRBV10-3	16	CAISSGGAGGTDTQYF
TRBV5-1	14	CASSSEGRYNEQFF
TRBV10-3	15	CAISETRDRGSEAFF
TRBV6-9	13	CASRRGLNEKLFF
TRBV7-8	15	CASRGRGEPYNEQFF
TRBV11-2	14	CASSKGRPAYEQYF
TRBV5-1	15	CASSLDEGNTGELFF
TRBV30	12	CARQGMNTEAFF
TRBV19	16	CASDGTGLYSNQPQHF
TRBV4-1	16	CASSLVHQGRSGELFF
TRBV5-4	15	CASSSGRQGAYEQYF
TRBV7-2	16	CASSLVPTSLGETQYF
TRBV6-1	14	CASRGQVDTTEAFF
TRBV2	13	CASSEAGDREENF
TRBV29-1	13	CSVEAKRNTEAFF
TRBV5-1	13	CASMEGFGTEAFF
TRBV9	16	CASSDEPGNLRTEAFF
TRBV9	16	CASSVEDRGFNSPLHF
TRBV5-1	13	CASRTENGNEQFF
TRBV2	17	CASSVQGGSSGANVLTF
TRBV11-2	16	CASSTSSQFPIRPLHF
TRBV5-5	11	CASSSPGGYTF
TRBV7-2	11	CASRQSYEQYF
TRBV11-2	13	CASSPGTGVEAFF
TRBV18	13	CASSPQGSTEAFF
TRBV11-2	14	CASSLLSGYNEQFF
TRBV6-1	16	CASSGTTHPDNSPLHF
TRBV5-6	15	CASSLGTGMSTEAFF
TRBV6-5	15	CASSSRRGDTGELFF
TRBV4-2	16	CASSQGQGSKTGELFF
TRBV4-1	14	CASSISDREETQYF
TRBV5-1	14	CASSLDGQNQPQHF
TRBV15	13	CATSRPGGNTIYF
TRBV10-3	13	CAISGMGPDTQYF
TRBV9	16	CASSEGQGALNQPQHF
TRBV30	12	CAWGQETDTQYF
TRBV7-9	15	CASSLGQGINQPQHF
TRBV10-3	15	CAISEVRALDYGYTF
TRBV27	11	CASSLGGIYTF
TRBV9	15	CASSAYTGVAGELFF
TRBV7-2	15	CASSLGQSTNEKLFF
TRBV5-6	17	CASSLWDSLFSYNEQFF
TRBV19	12	CASSIGNTEAFF